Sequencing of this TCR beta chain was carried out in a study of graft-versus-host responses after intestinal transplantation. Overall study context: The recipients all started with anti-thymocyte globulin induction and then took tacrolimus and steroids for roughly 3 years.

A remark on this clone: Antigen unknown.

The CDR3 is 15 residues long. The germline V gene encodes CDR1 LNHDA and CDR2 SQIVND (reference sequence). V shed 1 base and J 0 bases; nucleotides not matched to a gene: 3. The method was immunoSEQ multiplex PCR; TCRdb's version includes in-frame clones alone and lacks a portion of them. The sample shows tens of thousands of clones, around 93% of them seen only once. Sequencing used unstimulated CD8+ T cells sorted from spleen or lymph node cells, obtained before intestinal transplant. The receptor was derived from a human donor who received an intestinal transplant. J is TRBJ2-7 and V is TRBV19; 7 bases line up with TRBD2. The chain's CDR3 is CASSIGGGSSYEQYF. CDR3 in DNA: TGTGCCAGTAGTATAGGCGGCGGGAGCTCCTACGAGCAGTACTTC.